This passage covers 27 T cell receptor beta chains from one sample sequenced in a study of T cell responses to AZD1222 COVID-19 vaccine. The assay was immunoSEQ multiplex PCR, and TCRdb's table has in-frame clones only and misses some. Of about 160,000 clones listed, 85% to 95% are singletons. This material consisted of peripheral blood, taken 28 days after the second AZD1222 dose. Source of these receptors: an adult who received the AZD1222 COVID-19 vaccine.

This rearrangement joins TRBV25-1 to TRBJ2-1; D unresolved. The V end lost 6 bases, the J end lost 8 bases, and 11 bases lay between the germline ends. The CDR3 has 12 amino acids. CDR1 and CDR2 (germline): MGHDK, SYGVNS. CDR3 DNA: TGTGCCAGCAGGGAGAATCAGTATGAGCAGTTCTTC. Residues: CASRENQYEQFF. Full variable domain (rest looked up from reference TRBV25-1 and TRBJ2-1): EADIYQTPRYLVIGTGKKITLECSQTMGHDKMYWYQQDPGMELHLIHYSYGVNSTEKGDLSSESTVSRIRTEHFPLTLESARPSHTSQYLCASRENQYEQFFGPGTRLTVL.

The CDR3: CASSMGHTIASQYF. In DNA, the CDR3 is TGTGCCAGTAGTATGGGCCACACTATAGCGTCCCAGTACTTC. This rearrangement joins TRBV19 to TRBJ2-5; tentatively, D is TRBD2 (5 bases). V shed 3 bases and J shed 9 bases, with 17 bases lying between them. In germline, CDR1 is LNHDA, CDR2 SQIVND (reference sequence). There are 14 residues in the CDR3.

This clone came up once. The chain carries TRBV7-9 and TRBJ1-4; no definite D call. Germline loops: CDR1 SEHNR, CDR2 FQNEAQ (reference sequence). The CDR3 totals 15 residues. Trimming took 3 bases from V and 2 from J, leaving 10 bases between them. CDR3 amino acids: CASSLSHGTNEKLFF. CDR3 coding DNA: TGTGCCAGCAGCTTGTCCCATGGGACTAATGAAAAACTGTTTTTT.

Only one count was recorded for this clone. The CDR3 loop is CASSFGVVPGELFF. The CDR3 nucleotides are TGCGCCAGCAGCTTCGGCGTGGTACCCGGGGAGCTGTTTTTT. The V gene is TRBV5-1, the J gene TRBJ2-2; no reliable D call. Trimming removed 2 bases from V and 6 bases from J, with 11 bases in between. Germline CDR1 and CDR2: SGHRS and YFSETQ. The CDR3 loop spans 14 amino acids. Full variable domain (outside the CDR3, taken from reference TRBV5-1 and TRBJ2-2): KAGVTQTPRYLIKTRGQQVTLSCSPISGHRSVSWYQQTPGQGLQFLFEYFSETQRNKGNFPGRFSGRQFSNSRSEMNVSTLELGDSALYLCASSFGVVPGELFFGEGSRLTVL.

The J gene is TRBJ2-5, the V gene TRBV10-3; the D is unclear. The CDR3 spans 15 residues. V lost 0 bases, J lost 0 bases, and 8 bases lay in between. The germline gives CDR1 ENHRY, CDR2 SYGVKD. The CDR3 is CAISESLGNQETQYF. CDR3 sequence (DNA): TGTGCCATCAGTGAGTCGCTGGGCAACCAAGAGACCCAGTACTTC.

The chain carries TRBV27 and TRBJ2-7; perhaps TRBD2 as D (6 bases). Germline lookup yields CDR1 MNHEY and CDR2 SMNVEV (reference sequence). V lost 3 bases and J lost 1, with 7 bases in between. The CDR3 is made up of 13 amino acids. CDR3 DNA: TGTGCCAGCAGTTTTGGGGGGTCCTACGAGCAGTACTTC. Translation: CASSFGGSYEQYF.

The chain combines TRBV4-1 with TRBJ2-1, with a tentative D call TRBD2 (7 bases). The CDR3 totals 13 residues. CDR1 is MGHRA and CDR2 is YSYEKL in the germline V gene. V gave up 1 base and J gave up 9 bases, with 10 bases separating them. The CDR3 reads CASSQGRGGEQFF. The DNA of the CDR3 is TGCGCCAGCAGCCAAGGAAGGGGGGGTGAGCAGTTCTTC.

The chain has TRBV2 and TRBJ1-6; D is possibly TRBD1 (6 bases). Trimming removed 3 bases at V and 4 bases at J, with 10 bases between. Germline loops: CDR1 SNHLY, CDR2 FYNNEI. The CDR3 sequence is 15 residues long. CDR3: CASSDLGQYNSPLHF. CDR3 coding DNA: TGTGCCAGCAGTGACCTAGGACAGTATAATTCACCCCTCCACTTT. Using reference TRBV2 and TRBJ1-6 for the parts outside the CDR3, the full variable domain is EPEVTQTPSHQVTQMGQEVILRCVPISNHLYFYWYRQILGQKVEFLVSFYNNEISEKSEIFDDQFSVERPDGSNFTLKIRSTKLEDSAMYFCASSDLGQYNSPLHFGNGTRLTVT.

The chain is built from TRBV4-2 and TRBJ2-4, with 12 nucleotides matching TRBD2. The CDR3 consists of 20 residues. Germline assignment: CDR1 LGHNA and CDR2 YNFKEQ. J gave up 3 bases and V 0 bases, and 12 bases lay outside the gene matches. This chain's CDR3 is CASSQDKASGRAQVKNIQYF. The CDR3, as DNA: TGTGCCAGCAGCCAAGATAAGGCTAGCGGGAGGGCCCAGGTCAAAAACATTCAGTACTTC.

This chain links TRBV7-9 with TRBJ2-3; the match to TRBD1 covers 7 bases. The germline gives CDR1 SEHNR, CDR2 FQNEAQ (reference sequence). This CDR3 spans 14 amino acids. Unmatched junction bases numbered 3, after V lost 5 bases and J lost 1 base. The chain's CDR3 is CASSRDSRTDTQYF. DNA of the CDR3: TGTGCCAGCAGCCGGGACAGCCGCACAGATACGCAGTATTTT.

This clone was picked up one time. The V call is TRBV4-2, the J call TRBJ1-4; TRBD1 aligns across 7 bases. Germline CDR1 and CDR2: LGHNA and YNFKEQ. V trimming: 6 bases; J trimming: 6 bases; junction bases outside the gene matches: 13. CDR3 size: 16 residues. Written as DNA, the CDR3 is TGTGCCAGCAGTCGTTCTCGAGGGGGCGCGGATGAAAAACTGTTTTTT. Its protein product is CASSRSRGGADEKLFF.

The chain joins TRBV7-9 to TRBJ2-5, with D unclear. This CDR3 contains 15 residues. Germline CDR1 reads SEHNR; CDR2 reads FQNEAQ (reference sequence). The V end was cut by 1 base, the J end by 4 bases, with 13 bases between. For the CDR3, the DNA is TGTGCCAGCAGCTTAGGACTTGGTTTCCTAGAGACCCAGTACTTC. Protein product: CASSLGLGFLETQYF.

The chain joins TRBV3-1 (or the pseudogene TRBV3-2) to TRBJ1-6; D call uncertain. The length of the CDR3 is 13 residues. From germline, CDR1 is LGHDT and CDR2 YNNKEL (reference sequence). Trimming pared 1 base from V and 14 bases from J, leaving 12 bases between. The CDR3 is CASSQVVWASLHF. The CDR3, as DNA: TGTGCCAGCAGCCAAGTCGTATGGGCATCCCTCCACTTT.

The CDR3 loop reads CASSIDQANYGYTF. CDR3 DNA sequence: TGTGCCAGTAGTATAGACCAAGCTAACTATGGCTACACCTTC. The chain combines TRBV19 with TRBJ1-2; D gene uncertain. CDR3 length: 14 amino acids. Germline values: CDR1 LNHDA, CDR2 SQIVND (reference sequence). With 0 bases removed from V and 0 bases from J, the gap between germline ends came to 5 bases.

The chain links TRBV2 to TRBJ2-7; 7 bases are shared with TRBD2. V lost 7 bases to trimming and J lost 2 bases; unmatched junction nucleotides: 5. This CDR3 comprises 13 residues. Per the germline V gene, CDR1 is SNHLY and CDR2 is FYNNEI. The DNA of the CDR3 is TGTGCCAGCACAGGCGGGGGTGCCTACGAGCAGTACTTC. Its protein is CASTGGGAYEQYF.

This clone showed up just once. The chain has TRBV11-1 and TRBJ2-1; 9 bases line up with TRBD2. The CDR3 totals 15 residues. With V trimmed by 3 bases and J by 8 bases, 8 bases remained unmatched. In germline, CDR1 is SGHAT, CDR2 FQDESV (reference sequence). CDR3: CASSLVAGEVDEQFF. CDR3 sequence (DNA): TGTGCCAGCAGCTTGGTAGCGGGAGAGGTTGATGAGCAGTTCTTC. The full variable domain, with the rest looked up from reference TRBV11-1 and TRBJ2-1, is EAEVAQSPRYKITEKSQAVAFWCDPISGHATLYWYRQILGQGPELLVQFQDESVVDDSQLPKDRFSAERLKGVDSTLKIQPAELGDSAMYLCASSLVAGEVDEQFFGPGTRLTVL.

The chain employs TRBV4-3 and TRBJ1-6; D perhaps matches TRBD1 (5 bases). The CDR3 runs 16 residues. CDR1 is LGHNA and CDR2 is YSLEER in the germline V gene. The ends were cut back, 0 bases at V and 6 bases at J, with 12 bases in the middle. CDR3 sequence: CASSQDRESVNSPLHF. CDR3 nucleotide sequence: TGCGCCAGCAGCCAAGACAGGGAATCCGTTAATTCACCCCTCCACTTT.

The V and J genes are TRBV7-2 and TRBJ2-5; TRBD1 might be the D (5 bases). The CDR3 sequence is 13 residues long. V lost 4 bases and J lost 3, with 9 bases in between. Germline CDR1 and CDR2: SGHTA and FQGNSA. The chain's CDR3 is CASSSPGKETQYF. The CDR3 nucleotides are TGTGCCAGCAGCTCGCCAGGGAAAGAGACCCAGTACTTC.

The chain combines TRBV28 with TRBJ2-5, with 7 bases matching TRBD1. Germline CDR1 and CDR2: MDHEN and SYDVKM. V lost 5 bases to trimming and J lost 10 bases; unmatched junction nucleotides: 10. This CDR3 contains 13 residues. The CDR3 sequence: CASSHGTVNFQYF. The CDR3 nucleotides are TGTGCCAGCAGTCACGGGACAGTTAATTTCCAGTACTTC.

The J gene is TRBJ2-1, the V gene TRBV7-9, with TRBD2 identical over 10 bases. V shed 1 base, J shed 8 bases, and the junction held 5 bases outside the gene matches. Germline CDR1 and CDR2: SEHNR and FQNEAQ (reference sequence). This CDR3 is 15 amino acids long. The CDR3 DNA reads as TGTGCCAGCAGCTTAGAAGCGGGAGGGCCGGATGAGCAGTTCTTC. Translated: CASSLEAGGPDEQFF. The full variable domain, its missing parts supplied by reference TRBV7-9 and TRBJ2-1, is DTGVSQNPRHKITKRGQNVTFRCDPISEHNRLYWYRQTLGQGPEFLTYFQNEAQLEKSRLLSDRFSAERPKGSFSTLEIQRTEQGDSAMYLCASSLEAGGPDEQFFGPGTRLTVL.

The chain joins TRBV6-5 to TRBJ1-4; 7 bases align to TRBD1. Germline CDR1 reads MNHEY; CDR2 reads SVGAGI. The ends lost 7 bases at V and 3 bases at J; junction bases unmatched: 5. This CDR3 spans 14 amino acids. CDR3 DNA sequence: TGTGCCAGCATAGCACAGGGGCCTAATGAAAAACTGTTTTTT. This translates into CASIAQGPNEKLFF.

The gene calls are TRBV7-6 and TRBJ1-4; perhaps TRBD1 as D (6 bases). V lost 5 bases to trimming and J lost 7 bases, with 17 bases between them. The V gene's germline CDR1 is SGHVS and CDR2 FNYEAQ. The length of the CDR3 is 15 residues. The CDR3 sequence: CASSPTGQGGEKLFF. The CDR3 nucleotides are TGTGCCAGCAGCCCTACAGGGCAGGGTGGTGAAAAACTGTTTTTT.

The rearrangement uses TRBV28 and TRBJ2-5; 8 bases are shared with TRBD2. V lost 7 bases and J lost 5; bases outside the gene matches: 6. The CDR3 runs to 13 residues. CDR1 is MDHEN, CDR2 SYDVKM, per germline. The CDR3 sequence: CASNFGGGETQYF. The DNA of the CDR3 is TGTGCCAGCAACTTCGGGGGGGGCGAGACCCAGTACTTC. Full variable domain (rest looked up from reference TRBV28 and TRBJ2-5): DVKVTQSSRYLVKRTGEKVFLECVQDMDHENMFWYRQDPGLGLRLIYFSYDVKMKEKGDIPEGYSVSREKKERFSLILESASTNQTSMYLCASNFGGGETQYFGPGTRLLVL.

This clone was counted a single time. Here the CDR3 reads CAGRQGLVSEQYF. As DNA, the CDR3 is TGTGCCGGCCGACAGGGGTTAGTAAGCGAGCAGTACTTC. The genes are TRBV2 and TRBJ2-7, with 8 bases identical to TRBD1. The trim removed 11 bases at V and 6 bases at J, leaving 12 bases unmatched. Germline values: CDR1 SNHLY, CDR2 FYNNEI. This CDR3 has 13 amino acids.

The CDR3 DNA sequence: TGTGCCAGCAGCTTATCCGTAGATAATTCACCCCTCCACTTT. Its protein is CASSLSVDNSPLHF. V and J are TRBV7-8 and TRBJ1-6; D remains ambiguous. Trimming removed 2 bases from V and 5 bases from J, with 7 bases in between. The CDR3 has 14 residues. The germline V gene encodes CDR1 SGHVS and CDR2 FQNEAQ.

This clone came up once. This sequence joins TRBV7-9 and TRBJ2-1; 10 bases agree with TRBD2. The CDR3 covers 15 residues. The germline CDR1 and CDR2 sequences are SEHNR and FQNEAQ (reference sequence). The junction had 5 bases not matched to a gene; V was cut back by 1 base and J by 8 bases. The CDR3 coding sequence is TGTGCCAGCAGCTTAGGGCTAGCGGGAGTGGATGAGCAGTTCTTC. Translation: CASSLGLAGVDEQFF.

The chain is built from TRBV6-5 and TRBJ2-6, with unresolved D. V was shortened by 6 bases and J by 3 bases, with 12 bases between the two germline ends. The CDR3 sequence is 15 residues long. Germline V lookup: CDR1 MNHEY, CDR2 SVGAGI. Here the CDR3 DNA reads TGTGCCAGCAGCCGCCCTGGGGTTGGGGCCAACGTCCTGACTTTC. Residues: CASSRPGVGANVLTF.